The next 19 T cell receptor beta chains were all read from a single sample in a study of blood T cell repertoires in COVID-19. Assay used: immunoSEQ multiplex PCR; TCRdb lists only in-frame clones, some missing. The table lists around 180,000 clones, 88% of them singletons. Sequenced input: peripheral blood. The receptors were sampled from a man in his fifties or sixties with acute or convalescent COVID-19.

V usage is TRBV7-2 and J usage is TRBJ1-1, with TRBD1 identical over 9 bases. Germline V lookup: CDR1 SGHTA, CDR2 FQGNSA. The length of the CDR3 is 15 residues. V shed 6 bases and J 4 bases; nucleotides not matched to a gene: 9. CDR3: CASRYTGGSGTEAFF. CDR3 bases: TGTGCCAGCAGATACACAGGGGGCTCGGGCACTGAAGCTTTCTTT.

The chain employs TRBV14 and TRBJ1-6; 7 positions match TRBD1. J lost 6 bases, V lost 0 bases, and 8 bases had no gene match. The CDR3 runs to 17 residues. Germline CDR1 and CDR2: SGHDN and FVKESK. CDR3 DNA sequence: TGTGCCAGCAGCCAAGAGCGAACGGGACAGACTAATTCACCCCTCCACTTT. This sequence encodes CASSQERTGQTNSPLHF.

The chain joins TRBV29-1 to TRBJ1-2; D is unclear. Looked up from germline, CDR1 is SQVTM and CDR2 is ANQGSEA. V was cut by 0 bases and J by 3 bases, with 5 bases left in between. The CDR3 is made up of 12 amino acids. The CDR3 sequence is CSVEDRHYGYTF. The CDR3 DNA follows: TGCAGCGTTGAAGACAGGCACTATGGCTACACCTTC.

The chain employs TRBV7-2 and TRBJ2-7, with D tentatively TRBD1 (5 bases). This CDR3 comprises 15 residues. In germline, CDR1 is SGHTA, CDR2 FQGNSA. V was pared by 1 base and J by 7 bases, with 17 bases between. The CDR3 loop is CASSLELGPDLEQYV. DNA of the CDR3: TGTGCCAGCAGCTTAGAATTGGGGCCCGATCTGGAGCAGTACGTC.

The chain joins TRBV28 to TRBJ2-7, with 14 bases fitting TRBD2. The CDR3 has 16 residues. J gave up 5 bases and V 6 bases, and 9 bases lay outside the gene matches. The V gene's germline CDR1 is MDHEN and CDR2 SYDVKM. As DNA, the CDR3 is TGTGCCAGCAGCCGGCCGACTAGCGGGAGGGGTAACGAGCAGTACTTC. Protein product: CASSRPTSGRGNEQYF.

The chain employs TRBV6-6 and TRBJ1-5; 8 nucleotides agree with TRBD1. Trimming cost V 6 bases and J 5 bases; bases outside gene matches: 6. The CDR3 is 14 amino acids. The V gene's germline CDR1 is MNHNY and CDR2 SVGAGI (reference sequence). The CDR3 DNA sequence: TGTGCCAGCAGCCCGGACAGGGAATATCAGCCCCAGCATTTT. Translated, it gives CASSPDREYQPQHF.

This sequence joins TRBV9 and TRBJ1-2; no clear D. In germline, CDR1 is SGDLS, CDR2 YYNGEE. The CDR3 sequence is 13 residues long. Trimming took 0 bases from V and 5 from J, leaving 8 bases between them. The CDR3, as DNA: TGTGCCAGCAGCGTAGCGGCGGGGTATGGCTACACCTTC. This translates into CASSVAAGYGYTF.

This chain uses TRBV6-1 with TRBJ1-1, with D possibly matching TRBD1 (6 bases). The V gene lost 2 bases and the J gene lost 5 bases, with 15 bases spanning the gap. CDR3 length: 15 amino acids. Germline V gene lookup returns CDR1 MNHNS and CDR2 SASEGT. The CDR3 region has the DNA TGTGCCAGCAGTGAACGGGGCCCAGGGGCAACTGAAGCTTTCTTT. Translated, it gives CASSERGPGATEAFF.

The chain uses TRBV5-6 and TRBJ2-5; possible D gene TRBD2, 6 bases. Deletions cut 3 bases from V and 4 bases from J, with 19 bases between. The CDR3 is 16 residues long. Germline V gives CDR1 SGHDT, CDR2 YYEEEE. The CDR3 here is CASSSWGGLSLETQYF. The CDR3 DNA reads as TGTGCCAGCAGCTCCTGGGGAGGACTTAGCTTAGAGACCCAGTACTTC. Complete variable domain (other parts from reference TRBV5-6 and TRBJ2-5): DAGVTQSPTHLIKTRGQQVTLRCSPKSGHDTVSWYQQALGQGPQFIFQYYEEEERQRGNFPDRFSGHQFPNYSSELNVNALLLGDSALYLCASSSWGGLSLETQYFGPGTRLLVL.

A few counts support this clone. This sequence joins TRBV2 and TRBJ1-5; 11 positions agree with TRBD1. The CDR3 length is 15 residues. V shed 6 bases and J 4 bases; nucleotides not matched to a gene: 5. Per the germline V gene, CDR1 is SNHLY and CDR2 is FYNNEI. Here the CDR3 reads CASRGDRGMNQPQHF. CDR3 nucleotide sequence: TGTGCCAGCAGGGGGGACAGGGGGATGAATCAGCCCCAGCATTTT. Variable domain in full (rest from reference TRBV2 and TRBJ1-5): EPEVTQTPSHQVTQMGQEVILRCVPISNHLYFYWYRQILGQKVEFLVSFYNNEISEKSEIFDDQFSVERPDGSNFTLKIRSTKLEDSAMYFCASRGDRGMNQPQHFGDGTRLSIL.

The CDR3 loop reads CASGASGRDTQYF. For the CDR3, the DNA is TGTGCCTCCGGGGCTAGCGGTAGGGATACGCAGTATTTT. The J gene is TRBJ2-3, the V gene TRBV30, with TRBD2 matching 7 bases. J lost 6 bases, V lost 7 bases, and 10 bases had no gene match. The germline gives CDR1 GTSNPN, CDR2 SVGIG (reference sequence). This CDR3 has 13 amino acids.

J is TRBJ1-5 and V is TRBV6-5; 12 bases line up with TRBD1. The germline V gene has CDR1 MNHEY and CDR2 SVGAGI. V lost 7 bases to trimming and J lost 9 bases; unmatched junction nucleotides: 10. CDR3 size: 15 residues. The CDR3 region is CASNLGTGGGRPQHF. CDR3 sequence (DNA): TGTGCCAGCAATCTGGGGACAGGGGGCGGACGGCCCCAGCATTTT.

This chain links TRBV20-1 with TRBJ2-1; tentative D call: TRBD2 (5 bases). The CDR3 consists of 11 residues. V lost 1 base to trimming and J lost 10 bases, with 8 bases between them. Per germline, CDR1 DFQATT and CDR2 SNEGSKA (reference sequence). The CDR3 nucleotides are TGCAGTGCTAGAGGAGGGATCGAGCAGTTCTTC. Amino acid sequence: CSARGGIEQFF.

The CDR3 nucleotides read TGTGCCAGCAGCCTCACAGGAGACTATGGCTACACCTTC. Amino acid sequence: CASSLTGDYGYTF. V usage is TRBV7-3 and J usage is TRBJ1-2; D perhaps matches TRBD1 (5 bases). Trimming removed 5 bases at V and 3 bases at J, with 10 bases between. CDR1 is SGHTA, CDR2 FQGTGA, per germline. CDR3 length: 13 amino acids.

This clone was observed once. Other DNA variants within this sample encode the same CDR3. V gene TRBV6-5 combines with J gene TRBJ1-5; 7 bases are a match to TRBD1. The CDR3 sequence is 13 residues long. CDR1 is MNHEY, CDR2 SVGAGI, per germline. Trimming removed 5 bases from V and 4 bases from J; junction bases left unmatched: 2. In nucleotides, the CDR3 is TGTGCCAGCAGTAGACAGGGAAATCAGCCCCAGCATTTT. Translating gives CASSRQGNQPQHF.

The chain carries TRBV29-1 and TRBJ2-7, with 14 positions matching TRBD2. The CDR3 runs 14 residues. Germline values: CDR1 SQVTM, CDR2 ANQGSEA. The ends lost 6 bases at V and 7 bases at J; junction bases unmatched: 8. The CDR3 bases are TGCAGCGTCTTGGGACTAGCGGGAGCTGTGGAGCAGTACTTC. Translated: CSVLGLAGAVEQYF.

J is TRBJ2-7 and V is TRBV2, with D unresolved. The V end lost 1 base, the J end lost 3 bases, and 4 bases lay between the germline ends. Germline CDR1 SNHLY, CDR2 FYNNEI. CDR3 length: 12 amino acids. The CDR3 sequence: CASSEGSYEQYV. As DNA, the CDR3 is TGTGCCAGCAGTGAAGGCAGCTACGAGCAGTACGTC.

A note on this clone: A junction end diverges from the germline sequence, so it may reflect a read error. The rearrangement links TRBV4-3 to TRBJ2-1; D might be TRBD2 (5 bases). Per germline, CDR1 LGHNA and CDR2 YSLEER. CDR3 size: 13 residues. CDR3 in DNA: TGCGCCAGCAGCCAAGAAGGACTGAGTTTAAGGGTCTTC. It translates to CASSQEGLSLRVF.

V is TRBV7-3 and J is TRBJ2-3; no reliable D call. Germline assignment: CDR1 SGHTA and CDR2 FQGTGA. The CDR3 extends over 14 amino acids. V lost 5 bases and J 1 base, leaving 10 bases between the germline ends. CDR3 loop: CASSPDSGTDTQYF. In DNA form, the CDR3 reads TGTGCCAGCAGCCCCGATTCGGGCACAGATACGCAGTATTTT.